Each of the 11 T cell receptor beta chains below was sequenced from the same sample in a study of blood T cell repertoires in COVID-19. Data came from immunoSEQ multiplex PCR; TCRdb stores just in-frame clones and leaves some out. The sample yields around 160,000 clones, 80% to 90% seen once. Sequenced: peripheral blood. The receptors stem from a human donor in a cohort sampled during active COVID-19.

The chain uses TRBV28 and TRBJ2-2; no reliable D call. Germline CDR1 reads MDHEN; CDR2 reads SYDVKM. Trimming removed 10 bases from V and 5 bases from J, with 14 bases in between. CDR3 size: 13 residues. For the CDR3, the DNA is TGTGCCACCAAACTTGGCGGTACCGGGGAGCTGTTTTTT. It translates to CATKLGGTGELFF.

A few counts support this clone. The DNA of the CDR3 is TGCGCCAGCAGCTCGAGGACAGGGGGTGCTGAAAAACTGTTTTTT. This encodes CASSSRTGGAEKLFF. The chain is built from TRBV5-1 and TRBJ1-4, with 10 nucleotides matching TRBD1. Per germline, CDR1 SGHRS and CDR2 YFSETQ. CDR3 length: 15 residues. V dropped 3 bases and J dropped 7; count of bases not matched to a gene: 6. Complete variable domain (other parts from reference TRBV5-1 and TRBJ1-4): KAGVTQTPRYLIKTRGQQVTLSCSPISGHRSVSWYQQTPGQGLQFLFEYFSETQRNKGNFPGRFSGRQFSNSRSEMNVSTLELGDSALYLCASSSRTGGAEKLFFGSGTQLSVL.

This clone was recorded only once. This sequence joins TRBV5-1 and TRBJ2-5; 7 bases match TRBD1. The germline V gene has CDR1 SGHRS and CDR2 YFSETQ. V lost 4 bases to trimming and J lost 5 bases; unmatched junction nucleotides: 11. The CDR3 has 15 residues. The DNA for the CDR3 is TGCGCCAGCAGCGCCCGGGACAGCCCGGCTGAGACCCAGTACTTC. Translation gives CASSARDSPAETQYF.

The J gene is TRBJ2-3, the V gene TRBV24-1; no firm D call. Germline CDR1 and CDR2: KGHDR and SFDVKD. The ends were cut back, 9 bases at V and 1 base at J, with 10 bases in the middle. There are 13 residues in the CDR3. The CDR3 DNA reads TGTGCCACCGAACGCGCGGGCACAGATACGCAGTATTTT. This translates into CATERAGTDTQYF.

On this clone itself: Possible read error: a much larger clone is one base away. V and J are TRBV12-3 or TRBV12-4 and TRBJ1-5, with D unresolved. With 0 bases removed from V and 6 bases from J, the gap between germline ends came to 6 bases. The CDR3 has 13 amino acids. As DNA, the CDR3 is TGTGCCAGCAGTTTAGCAGGGAGTCAGCCCCAGCATTTT. Amino acid sequence: CASSLAGSQPQHF.

V is TRBV6-2 or TRBV6-3 and J is TRBJ1-2; a weak D match, TRBD1 (5 bases). The V and J ends lost 0 bases and 5 bases respectively, with 10 bases between them. The CDR3 has 14 residues. Germline V CDR1 and CDR2: MNHEY, SVGEGT. CDR3 protein: CASSYSSRGYGYTF. CDR3 in DNA: TGTGCCAGCAGTTACTCGTCCCGGGGGTATGGCTACACCTTC.

The chain employs TRBV5-1 and TRBJ2-3; TRBD2 agrees at 15 bases. Germline loops: CDR1 SGHRS, CDR2 YFSETQ. There are 17 residues in the CDR3. V lost 4 bases and J lost 3; bases outside the gene matches: 6. CDR3: CASSVGTSGGLTDTQYF. CDR3 DNA: TGCGCCAGCAGCGTCGGGACTAGCGGGGGGCTAACAGATACGCAGTATTTT.

This clone was found a few times. CDR3 region: CASSPREGVTEAFF. In DNA form, the CDR3 reads TGTGCCAGCTCCCCCAGGGAAGGGGTCACTGAAGCTTTCTTT. The rearrangement uses TRBV6-5 and TRBJ1-1; perhaps TRBD1 as D (5 bases). Trimming shortened V by 8 bases and J by 4 bases, and 17 bases separated the two germline ends. CDR1 and CDR2 (germline): MNHEY, SVGAGI. CDR3 size: 14 residues.

The chain joins TRBV18 to TRBJ1-3; 8 positions agree with TRBD1. In germline, CDR1 is KGHSH, CDR2 LQKENI. V shed 3 bases, J shed 0 bases, and the junction held 7 bases outside the gene matches. The CDR3 has 17 amino acids. CDR3 sequence: CASSPRGQGPSGNTIYF. As DNA, the CDR3 is TGTGCCAGCTCACCTCGCGGACAGGGTCCCTCTGGAAACACCATATATTTT.

The rearrangement joins TRBV28 to TRBJ1-1; the D gene is possibly TRBD1 (5 bases). The V gene's germline CDR1 is MDHEN and CDR2 SYDVKM. The CDR3 loop spans 15 amino acids. Trimming shortened V by 6 bases and J by 0 bases, and 14 bases separated the two germline ends. The CDR3 here is CASSPRDRMNTEAFF. DNA of the CDR3: TGTGCCAGCAGCCCCCGAGACAGAATGAACACTGAAGCTTTCTTT.

This chain connects TRBV10-1 to TRBJ2-1; possible D gene TRBD1, 6 bases. Germline loops: CDR1 WNHNN, CDR2 SYGVQD (reference sequence). The germline V and J ends were trimmed by 2 bases and 6 bases, with 20 bases remaining between them. The CDR3 runs to 17 residues. DNA of the CDR3: TGCGCCAGCAGTGAGGGGGGAAGGGGGATCGGGTCCAATGAGCAGTTCTTC. Its protein is CASSEGGRGIGSNEQFF.